This TCR beta chain was captured by sequencing in a study of cytomegalovirus exposure and HLA in healthy donors. Study-wide points: Per published reports, the classifier diagnosed cytomegalovirus status with high specificity and sensitivity. Fewer N-insertions than the approximately 610-donor mean were reportedly shown by an Asian-associated ancestry cluster in a later analysis. Several of the most significant clusters appeared, in a later analysis, to be linked to common viral pathogens. Among CMV-associated TCR beta chains, most appeared HLA-restricted in a later analysis.

This clone has more than one count but fewer than ten. Antigen specificity is unknown. PCR was performed using 60 Vbeta and 13 Jbeta primers. Using immunoSEQ multiplex PCR, the repertoire was profiled, and TCRdb retains in-frame clones only, with some absent. The repertoire holds about 120,000 clones, with 50% to 75% as singletons. The CDR3 has 11 amino acids. The germline V gene encodes CDR1 DFQATT and CDR2 SNEGSKA (reference sequence). The clonotype was recovered from a woman aged 40-49 years in good health and CMV-seropositive. The sequenced sample was PBMCs. The J gene is TRBJ1-2, the V gene TRBV20-1, with 8 bases fitting TRBD1. CDR3 sequence reads: CILDREDGYTF. CDR3 sequence (DNA): TGCATCTTGGACAGGGAGGATGGCTACACCTTC.